The present TCR beta chain was sequenced within a study of healthy donors' naive CD4 and CD8 T cells. Naive T cells were sorted: CD4+CD8-CD45RO-CD45RA+ for CD4+, CD8+CD4-CD45RA+CD27bright for CD8+. TCR libraries were built from about 500 ng of total RNA by linear amplification. The authors' processing: 4 or 5 healthy donors contributed more than 75,000 sequenced TCR alpha transcripts. TCRdb re-analysed the reads in MiXCR, keeping a single row per CDR3 protein. TCRdb's processing, not the study's, gives the V and J calls here. This sample has 200,000 or so distinct CDR3 sequences, with about 74% found just once. Study-level results: CDR3 charge plus V and J genes appeared to account for roughly 12% of CD4/CD8 variance. Most V and J genes were reportedly biased between naive CD4+ and CD8+ cells.

This clonotype was counted only a few times. Its target is unknown. What was sequenced was naive CD4+ and CD8+ T cells sorted from blood, pooled from several donors. The TCR comes from a pool of human donors in good health; the sample pools cells from several healthy donors.

As DNA, the CDR3 is TGCAGCGTTGAAGATTCCAGGGCCACTGAAGCTTTCTTT. It is translated as CSVEDSRATEAFF. The chain has TRBV29-1 and TRBJ1-1; possibly TRBD1 for D (5 bases). The CDR3 is made up of 13 amino acids. V was cut by 0 bases and J by 4 bases, with 9 bases left in between. Germline V gene lookup returns CDR1 SQVTM and CDR2 ANQGSEA.